The rows below give T cell receptor beta chains drawn from one sample of a study of blood T cell repertoires in COVID-19. Data came from immunoSEQ multiplex PCR; TCRdb stores just in-frame clones and leaves some out. The repertoire has 150,000 to 200,000 clones, roughly 90% of them found once; the top ten carry 6.5% to 8%. The sequenced sample consisted of PBMCs or T cells enriched from blood (not recorded which). The source is a woman between 45 and 65 years old who had recovered from COVID-19. Both conserved end residues are part of each CDR3. A D gene is named only where the DNA matches it firmly. Clone size is shown for a subset of rows, as once, few, many or a class of expanded clone.

TRBJ1-2 | NA | TRBV11-3 | TRBD1 | CASSPSPGQPNYGYTF | TGTGCCAGCAGCCCTAGTCCGGGACAGCCTAACTATGGCTACACCTTC
TRBJ1-5 | NA | TRBV19 | NA | CASSTPRGGPAQPQHF | TGTGCCAGTAGTACCCCCCGGGGGGGGCCGGCCCAGCCCCAGCATTTT
TRBJ2-7 | NA | TRBV4-1 | NA | CASSQGSGGAVEQYF | TGCGCCAGCAGCCAAGGGTCGGGGGGCGCGGTCGAGCAGTACTTC
TRBJ2-7 | NA | TRBV19 | TRBD1 | CATGRDRGSEQYF | TGTGCCACTGGGCGGGACAGGGGTTCCGAGCAGTACTTC
TRBJ2-7 | NA | TRBV20-1 | NA | CSASFGIAYEQYF | TGCAGTGCTAGTTTCGGGATCGCCTACGAGCAGTACTTC
TRBJ2-1 | NA | TRBV7-9 | NA | CASSLQGGEQFF | TGTGCCAGCAGCCTGCAGGGGGGAGAGCAGTTCTTC
TRBJ2-3 | NA | TRBV7-8 | TRBD2 | CASSLRSTIAGGVYEGTDTQYF | TGTGCCAGCAGCTTGCGATCTACTATAGCGGGGGGCGTTTATGAGGGCACAGATACGCAGTATTTT
TRBJ2-4 | NA | TRBV15 | NA | CATSSPGNLAKNIQYF | TGTGCCACCAGCAGCCCGGGAAATCTAGCCAAAAACATTCAGTACTTC
TRBJ2-5 | NA | TRBV15 | NA | CATSRARSEETQYF | TGTGCCACCAGCAGAGCTCGCAGCGAGGAGACCCAGTACTTC
TRBJ2-6 | NA | TRBV2 | TRBD2 | CARFKLAGALSGANVLTF | TGTGCCAGGTTTAAACTAGCGGGGGCACTCTCTGGGGCCAACGTCCTGACTTTC
TRBJ1-2 | NA | TRBV4-2 | NA | CASSQTDGYTF | TGTGCCAGCAGCCAAACTGATGGCTACACCTTC
TRBJ2-3 | NA | TRBV7-3 | TRBD2 | CASSHQSGGVPDTQYF | TGTGCCAGCAGCCACCAAAGCGGGGGCGTCCCAGATACGCAGTATTTT
TRBJ1-1 | NA | TRBV5-4 | TRBD1 | CASSFQGATEAFF | TGTGCCAGCAGCTTTCAGGGGGCGACTGAAGCTTTCTTT
TRBJ2-7 | NA | TRBV7-8 | TRBD1 | CASSSYRGNGYEQYF | TGTGCCAGCAGTTCCTACAGGGGGAACGGCTACGAGCAGTACTTC
TRBJ1-1 | NA | TRBV6-1 | NA | CATTDGRNTEAFF | TGTGCCACCACAGACGGGAGGAACACTGAAGCTTTCTTT
TRBJ1-4 | NA | TRBV18 | NA | CASGAGVEKLFF | TGTGCCAGCGGGGCAGGGGTTGAAAAACTGTTTTTT
TRBJ2-4 | NA | TRBV14 | TRBD1 | CASSPLGQGRSIQYF | TGTGCCAGCAGCCCCTTGGGACAGGGGAGGAGCATTCAGTACTTC
TRBJ1-3 | NA | TRBV7-2 | NA | CASSSGGLSGNTIYF | TGTGCCAGCAGCTCCGGGGGGCTCTCTGGAAACACCATATATTTT
TRBJ2-7 | NA | TRBV6-5 | TRBD2 | CASSFPTSGGHKQYF | TGTGCCAGCAGTTTCCCGACTAGCGGGGGGCATAAGCAGTACTTC
TRBJ1-2 | once | TRBV30 | NA | CAWWGGFGDYGYTF | TGTGCCTGGTGGGGGGGTTTTGGAGACTATGGCTACACCTTC
TRBJ2-3 | NA | TRBV9 | TRBD2 | CASSGLGLAGGQSRDTQYF | TGTGCCAGCAGCGGACTGGGACTAGCGGGGGGGCAATCCCGAGATACGCAGTATTTT
TRBJ1-1 | NA | TRBV7-3 | NA | CASSPAEHTEAFF | TGTGCCAGCAGCCCCGCCGAGCACACTGAAGCTTTCTTT
TRBJ1-1 | NA | TRBV7-9 | TRBD1 | CASSWTTGSGPKMGTEAFF | TGTGCCAGCAGCTGGACGACAGGGTCAGGGCCCAAAATGGGCACTGAAGCTTTCTTT